This is a list of T cell receptor beta chains from one sample in a study of T cell clones after liver transplantation. Assay: immunoSEQ multiplex PCR; the TCRdb copy retains only in-frame clones and omits some. The data contain more than 100,000 clones, under 90% of them seen just once; the ten biggest clones take up about 2.6%. Sequences were derived from CD4+ T cells from blood, sampled around 48 months after liver transplant. Every receptor here comes from a human patient who received a liver transplant. The graft donor may be the source of some T cells. Each CDR3 is given with its conserved first and last residue. The D gene is left open where the match is weak. Clone size is given for some rows only: seen once, a few or many times, or a class if the clone is expanded.

d_gene	len	abundance	v_gene	j_gene	CDR3aa	CDR3nt
.	13	.	TRBV7-9	TRBJ2-3	CASSRDTTDTQYF	TGTGCCAGCAGCCGGGACACCACAGATACGCAGTATTTT
.	12	.	TRBV6-1	TRBJ1-1	CASSHPTGEAFF	TGTGCCAGCAGTCATCCCACAGGGGAAGCTTTCTTT
.	10	many	TRBV6-1	TRBJ1-2	CASRYYGYTF	TGTGCCAGCAGGTACTATGGCTACACCTTC
.	15	.	TRBV2	TRBJ2-1	CASSEARAVLNEQFF	TGTGCCAGCAGTGAGGCCCGGGCCGTGCTGAATGAGCAGTTCTTC
.	14	.	TRBV4-2	TRBJ2-2	CASSQDRNTGELFF	TGTGCCAGCAGCCAAGATAGGAACACCGGGGAGCTGTTTTTT
.	14	.	TRBV7-2	TRBJ1-5	CASRQGGSNQPQHF	TGTGCCAGCAGACAGGGAGGCAGCAATCAGCCCCAGCATTTT
TRBD1	17	.	TRBV18	TRBJ2-1	CASSVQQGQGRNNEQFF	TGTGCCAGCTCAGTGCAGCAAGGACAGGGAAGGAACAATGAGCAGTTCTTC
.	11	.	TRBV19	TRBJ1-1	CASSWGREAFF	TGTGCCAGTAGTTGGGGCAGGGAAGCTTTCTTT
.	12	.	TRBV7-2	TRBJ2-4	CASSLTRDIQYF	TGTGCCAGCAGCTTGACCCGAGACATTCAGTACTTC
.	14	.	TRBV7-9	TRBJ2-7	CASKQDTGSYEQYF	TGTGCCAGCAAACAAGATACGGGCTCCTACGAGCAGTACTTC
.	13	.	TRBV5-1	TRBJ1-1	CASSAGRAIEAFF	TGCGCCAGCAGCGCGGGCAGGGCGATAGAAGCTTTCTTT
TRBD1	15	once	TRBV7-6	TRBJ2-2	CASSSTGGNTGELFF	TGTGCCAGCAGCTCCACAGGGGGGAACACCGGGGAGCTGTTTTTT
.	14	.	TRBV5-6	TRBJ2-3	CASSYGGATDTQYF	TGTGCCAGCAGCTACGGCGGGGCTACAGATACGCAGTATTTT
TRBD1	14	.	TRBV2	TRBJ1-4	CASRNRGLNEKLFF	TGTGCCAGCCGCAACAGGGGGCTGAATGAAAAACTGTTTTTT
TRBD1	15	.	TRBV28	TRBJ2-7	CASSTQGAGAYEQYF	TGTGCCAGCAGTACACAGGGGGCAGGGGCCTACGAGCAGTACTTC
.	15	few	TRBV5-1	TRBJ1-1	CASSSTGHPNTEAFF	TGCGCCAGCAGCTCGACGGGACACCCGAACACTGAAGCTTTCTTT
TRBD1	14	.	TRBV6-1	TRBJ2-2	CASRWGQTTGELFF	TGTGCCAGCAGGTGGGGACAGACAACCGGGGAGCTGTTTTTT
.	15	once	TRBV6-1	TRBJ2-7	CASGDWGGVSYEQYF	TGTGCCAGTGGCGATTGGGGTGGGGTGTCCTACGAGCAGTACTTC
.	14	.	TRBV7-9	TRBJ1-3	CASSPQISGNTIYF	TGTGCCAGCAGCCCTCAGATCTCTGGAAACACCATATATTTT
TRBD2	16	.	TRBV6-5	TRBJ2-1	CASSYSGGITYNEQFF	TGTGCCAGCAGTTACTCCGGGGGGATTACCTACAATGAGCAGTTCTTC
TRBD1	15	.	TRBV5-4	TRBJ1-2	CASSLEPRDSYGYTF	TGTGCCAGCAGCTTGGAACCCCGGGACAGCTATGGCTACACCTTC
.	19	.	TRBV19	TRBJ1-5	CASSIRQGGDSSSNQPQHF	TGTGCCAGTAGTATCCGACAAGGGGGAGACAGCTCTAGCAATCAGCCCCAGCATTTT
.	15	once	TRBV21-1	TRBJ2-3	CASSGRGGSTDTQYF	TGTGCCAGCAGCGGTCGGGGGGGCAGCACAGATACGCAGTATTTT
.	13	.	TRBV6-5	TRBJ1-1	CASSSPGSTEAFF	TGTGCCAGCAGTTCTCCGGGCTCCACTGAAGCTTTCTTT
.	14	.	TRBV7-9	TRBJ2-1	CASSLVGTSNEQFF	TGTGCCAGCAGCTTAGTCGGGACTTCCAATGAGCAGTTCTTC
.	11	.	TRBV11-2	TRBJ2-1	CASSLGSEEFF	TGTGCCAGCAGCTTAGGATCAGAGGAGTTCTTC
.	18	.	TRBV27	TRBJ1-5	CASSLRQSGRGDNWPQHF	TGTGCCAGCAGCCTCCGTCAGTCAGGGAGGGGGGACAATTGGCCCCAGCATTTT
TRBD2	13	.	TRBV29-1	TRBJ2-7	CSVRTSPTYEQYF	TGCAGCGTCAGGACTAGCCCCACCTACGAGCAGTACTTC
.	15	few	TRBV5-4	TRBJ1-1	CASSLGPSMNTEAFF	TGTGCCAGCAGCTTAGGACCCTCTATGAACACTGAAGCTTTCTTT
.	16	.	TRBV28	TRBJ1-4	CASSSPPGAVGEKLFF	TGTGCCAGCAGTTCCCCGCCGGGGGCGGTAGGTGAAAAACTGTTTTTT
.	14	.	TRBV2	TRBJ2-7	CASRRSGGDYEQYF	TGTGCCAGCAGGCGGAGCGGCGGGGATTACGAGCAGTACTTC
TRBD1	12	.	TRBV28	TRBJ1-1	CASQGGRDEAFF	TGTGCCAGCCAAGGGGGCCGGGATGAAGCTTTCTTT
.	16	.	TRBV15	TRBJ1-3	CATSRTLGVMRNTIYF	TGTGCCACCAGCAGAACCCTCGGGGTAATGAGAAACACCATATATTTT
.	11	once	TRBV6-5	TRBJ1-1	CASRGNTEAFF	TGTGCCAGCCGGGGGAACACTGAAGCTTTCTTT
.	13	few	TRBV4-3	TRBJ1-5	CASSPQGNQPQHF	TGCGCCAGCAGCCCCCAGGGTAATCAGCCCCAGCATTTT
.	15	.	TRBV9	TRBJ2-6	CASSTGGPGANVLTF	TGTGCCAGCAGCACCGGGGGGCCTGGGGCCAACGTCCTGACTTTC
.	12	.	TRBV2	TRBJ2-2	CASRSSTGELFF	TGTGCCAGCAGATCAAGCACCGGGGAGCTGTTTTTT
.	13	.	TRBV10-2	TRBJ1-4	CASSDKGDEKLFF	TGCGCCAGCAGTGATAAAGGGGATGAAAAACTGTTTTTT
.	16	.	TRBV11-3	TRBJ1-5	CASSPTGREGNQPQHF	TGTGCCAGCAGCCCCACGGGGAGGGAGGGCAATCAGCCCCAGCATTTT
TRBD2	16	.	TRBV19	TRBJ2-1	CASSIKGLAGYNEQFF	TGTGCCAGTAGTATCAAGGGACTAGCGGGCTACAATGAGCAGTTCTTC
.	13	.	TRBV14	TRBJ1-2	CASSQVFRYGYTF	TGTGCCAGCAGCCAAGTGTTCCGCTATGGCTACACCTTC